The next 16 T cell receptor beta chains were all read from a single sample in a study of OX40 agonist ivuxolimab in advanced cancers. Generated by immunoSEQ multiplex PCR, the TCRdb table keeps only in-frame clones and is missing some. The sample consists of over 100,000 clones, about nine tenths of them appearing once. The source material was CD4+ or CD8+ T cells sorted from blood, sampled in a trial of the OX40 agonist ivuxolimab. All receptors derive from an adult with an advanced solid tumor such as melanoma, head and neck, liver or kidney cancer.

This chain joins TRBV5-4 and TRBJ2-7; no clear D gene. Germline V gives CDR1 SGHNT, CDR2 YYREEE (reference sequence). CDR3 size: 14 residues. V lost 5 bases, J lost 0 bases, and 12 bases lay in between. The CDR3 DNA follows: TGTGCCAGCAGAAAGGACCATGTCTCCTACGAGCAGTACTTC. It specifies CASRKDHVSYEQYF.

The chain employs TRBV6-5 and TRBJ2-7; D is tentatively TRBD1 or TRBD2 (5 bases each). Germline-derived CDR1 and CDR2 are MNHEY and SVGAGI. Trimming pared 5 bases from V and 4 bases from J, leaving 18 bases between. The length of the CDR3 is 15 residues. The CDR3 region has the DNA TGTGCCAGCAGTCGCCGACAGTCAGAGGGGTACGAGCAGTACTTC. As protein: CASSRRQSEGYEQYF.

The chain uses TRBV5-1 and TRBJ2-7; 7 bases map to TRBD2. The CDR3 consists of 14 residues. V was pared by 2 bases and J by 5 bases, with 7 bases of the junction left unmatched. Germline loops: CDR1 SGHRS, CDR2 YFSETQ. CDR3 nucleotide sequence: TGCGCCAGCAGCTTATCCGGGACTACCAACGAGCAGTACTTC. Its protein is CASSLSGTTNEQYF.

The chain joins TRBV6-5 to TRBJ1-1; 8 bases fit TRBD1. Looked up from germline, CDR1 is MNHEY and CDR2 is SVGAGI. The CDR3 has 15 amino acids. J gave up 3 bases and V 7 bases, and 10 bases lay outside the gene matches. The CDR3 loop reads CASKPGNRGYTEAFF. The CDR3 bases are TGTGCCAGCAAGCCCGGGAACAGGGGGTACACTGAAGCTTTCTTT.

The CDR3 DNA is TGTGCCAGCAGCTTACCAGGGGTTCCCGGCTACACCTTC. Translated, it gives CASSLPGVPGYTF. The chain links TRBV11-2 to TRBJ1-2; D perhaps matches TRBD1 (6 bases). The germline V and J ends were trimmed by 2 bases and 8 bases, with 12 bases remaining between them. In germline, CDR1 is SGHAT, CDR2 FQNNGV. CDR3 length: 13 amino acids. The full variable domain, its missing parts supplied by reference TRBV11-2 and TRBJ1-2, is EAGVAQSPRYKIIEKRQSVAFWCNPISGHATLYWYQQILGQGPKLLIQFQNNGVVDDSQLPKDRFSAERLKGVDSTLKIQPAKLEDSAVYLCASSLPGVPGYTFGSGTRLTVV.

The gene calls are TRBV28 and TRBJ1-5; 9 nucleotides line up with TRBD1. V lost 5 bases, J lost 6 bases, and 8 bases stayed unmatched. Germline CDR1 and CDR2: MDHEN and SYDVKM. This CDR3 has 15 amino acids. The CDR3 sequence is CASSAGTGRTQPQHF. The DNA for the CDR3 is TGTGCCAGCAGTGCCGGGACAGGGCGGACTCAGCCCCAGCATTTT.

This clone was counted only a few times. The chain combines TRBV9 with TRBJ2-2; TRBD1 aligns across 12 bases. Germline loops: CDR1 SGDLS, CDR2 YYNGEE. This CDR3 has 17 residues. With 4 bases clipped from V and 5 bases from J, the junction kept 9 bases outside the gene matches. The CDR3 nucleotides are TGTGCCAGCAGCTTTGGGACAGGGGGCTTCGGGACCGGGGAGCTGTTTTTT. This gives the protein CASSFGTGGFGTGELFF.

This clone was detected only once. This chain uses TRBV28 with TRBJ2-1, with TRBD2 as a possible D gene (5 bases). The germline CDR1 and CDR2 sequences are MDHEN and SYDVKM. CDR3 size: 14 residues. Trimming cost V 2 bases and J 10 bases, with 15 bases left between them. CDR3 sequence reads: CASSLEGFMGEQFF. CDR3 coding DNA: TGTGCCAGCAGTTTAGAGGGATTCATGGGAGAGCAGTTCTTC.

The chain joins TRBV18 to TRBJ2-2; 7 positions agree with TRBD2. Unmatched junction bases numbered 8, after V lost 0 bases and J lost 4 bases. The germline V gene encodes CDR1 KGHSH and CDR2 LQKENI. The CDR3 is made up of 17 amino acids. The DNA of the CDR3 is TGTGCCAGCTCACCACCGGGAGGGAGCGATGGCACCGGGGAGCTGTTTTTT. This codes for CASSPPGGSDGTGELFF.

This chain uses TRBV28 with TRBJ1-5; no clear D. The germline gives CDR1 MDHEN, CDR2 SYDVKM. V was pared by 8 bases and J by 4 bases, with 15 bases between. The CDR3 contains 14 residues. The CDR3 nucleotides read TGTGCCAGCTACGTAGGAGAGAGAAATCAGCCCCAGCATTTT. Its translation is CASYVGERNQPQHF.

Only one count was recorded for this clone. V gene TRBV7-3 combines with J gene TRBJ2-2; 7 positions agree with TRBD2. Germline V gene data show CDR1 as SGHTA and CDR2 as FQGTGA. J was trimmed by 6 bases and V by 0 bases; bases with no gene match: 7. The CDR3 runs 16 residues. The CDR3 here is CASSLTISGRAGELFF. CDR3 nucleotide sequence: TGTGCCAGCAGCTTAACGATTTCTGGGAGGGCCGGGGAGCTGTTTTTT.

This clone was seen more than once but under ten times. V gene TRBV16 combines with J gene TRBJ1-1, with TRBD1 as a possible D gene (6 bases). The CDR3 length is 13 residues. The V end lost 5 bases, the J end lost 2 bases, and 9 bases lay between the germline ends. The germline V gene encodes CDR1 KGHSY and CDR2 FQNENV. This chain's CDR3 is CASSWDTNTEAFF. CDR3 in DNA: TGTGCCAGCAGCTGGGACACTAACACTGAAGCTTTCTTT. Together with reference TRBV16 and TRBJ1-1, the CDR3 gives the full variable domain: GEEVAQTPKHLVRGEGQKAKLYCAPIKGHSYVFWYQQVLKNEFKFLISFQNENVFDETGMPKERFSAKCLPNSPCSLEIQATKLEDSAVYFCASSWDTNTEAFFGQGTRLTVV.

The DNA of the CDR3 is TGTGCCAGCAGTCAACCGGGGACAGGGTACACTGAAGCTTTCTTT. This gives the protein CASSQPGTGYTEAFF. This rearrangement joins TRBV6-1 to TRBJ1-1, with 9 bases that match TRBD1. Germline lookup yields CDR1 MNHNS and CDR2 SASEGT. The V segment lost 5 bases and the J segment 3 bases; nucleotides outside the gene matches: 7. This CDR3 contains 15 residues.

The chain is built from TRBV28 and TRBJ2-5; D is ambiguous. Trimming left V 6 bases short and J 3 bases short, with 14 bases between. Germline V gives CDR1 MDHEN, CDR2 SYDVKM. The CDR3 covers 14 residues. The CDR3, as DNA: TGTGCCAGCAGGCTCCGCTTAAGTGAAGAGACCCAGTACTTC. Its translation: CASRLRLSEETQYF.

This clone showed up just once. V gene TRBV6-5 combines with J gene TRBJ1-2; the match to TRBD1 covers 10 bases. Germline assignment: CDR1 MNHEY and CDR2 SVGAGI. This CDR3 is built from 14 residues. V lost 7 bases, J lost 0 bases, and 2 bases stayed unmatched. The CDR3 reads CASTGTGANYGYTF. As DNA, the CDR3 is TGTGCCAGCACCGGGACAGGGGCTAACTATGGCTACACCTTC.

This clone showed up just once. The chain links TRBV25-1 to TRBJ2-3; no definite D call. The V end lost 3 bases, the J end lost 6 bases, and 13 bases lay between the germline ends. The CDR3 is 14 residues long. Germline loops: CDR1 MGHDK, CDR2 SYGVNS. CDR3 sequence: CASSDPAAADTQYF. CDR3 in DNA: TGTGCCAGCAGTGACCCCGCGGCCGCCGATACGCAGTATTTT. Using reference TRBV25-1 and TRBJ2-3 for the parts outside the CDR3, the full variable domain is EADIYQTPRYLVIGTGKKITLECSQTMGHDKMYWYQQDPGMELHLIHYSYGVNSTEKGDLSSESTVSRIRTEHFPLTLESARPSHTSQYLCASSDPAAADTQYFGPGTRLTVL.